This section outlines one T cell receptor beta chain sequence together with its context. Its antigen is still unknown. Germline CDR1 MNHEY, CDR2 SMNVEV (reference sequence). This CDR3 spans 14 amino acids. V was clipped by 7 bases and J by 4 bases, with 14 bases between them. This sample is part of a study of cytotoxic CD8 clonotypes in ibrutinib-treated CLL. Study results and limitations: Elevated clonality accompanied ibrutinib response, with a return toward baseline values at progression. Rare overall, public clonotypes shrank or held steady under therapy.

Data came from immunoSEQ multiplex PCR; TCRdb stores just in-frame clones and leaves some out. The table includes over 140,000 clones, about 84% detected once. The sample in question was PBMCs, obtained after 36 months of ibrutinib treatment. This chain uses TRBV27 with TRBJ2-1; D gene ambiguous. The receptor was derived from a human donor with chronic lymphocytic leukemia. The CDR3 DNA is TGTGCCAGCACTTGGACGAATCGTTACAATGAGCAGTTCTTC. Its translation is CASTWTNRYNEQFF.